A selection of T cell receptor beta chains follows, all from one sample in a study of HIV-infected patients and healthy controls. TCRdb used MiXCR to reprocess the 5' RACE reads, holding one entry per CDR3 protein. The sample has some 25,000 distinct CDR3 sequences, about 8.7% seen once. The specimen was blood. The receptors here all came from an adult in good health. The CDR3 runs from the conserved cysteine through the conserved F or W. D genes are given only for firm matches. Size is stated for part of the rows, as once, few or many counts, or as a class when the clone is expanded.

j_gene: TRBJ1-1; abundance: -; v_gene: TRBV6-5; d_gene: TRBD1; CDR3aa: CASSPGQGVSTEAFF; CDR3nt: TGTGCCAGCAGTCCCGGACAGGGGGTGTCGACTGAAGCTTTCTTT
j_gene: TRBJ2-7; abundance: -; v_gene: TRBV15; d_gene: -; CDR3aa: CATSRDRGQTYEQYF; CDR3nt: TGTGCCACCAGCAGAGACAGGGGCCAAACCTACGAGCAGTACTTC
j_gene: TRBJ2-3; abundance: -; v_gene: TRBV6-2/TRBV6-3; d_gene: TRBD1; CDR3aa: CASSFGQGMTDTQYF; CDR3nt: TGTGCCAGCAGTTTCGGACAGGGGATGACAGATACGCAGTATTTT
j_gene: TRBJ1-1; abundance: -; v_gene: TRBV29-1; d_gene: -; CDR3aa: CSVVHPEAFF; CDR3nt: TGCAGCGTTGTACACCCTGAAGCTTTCTTT
j_gene: TRBJ1-1; abundance: many; v_gene: TRBV6-2/TRBV6-3; d_gene: -; CDR3aa: CASSYPRATEDTEAFF; CDR3nt: TGTGCCAGCAGTTACCCCAGGGCGACCGAAGACACTGAAGCTTTCTTT
j_gene: TRBJ1-1; abundance: many; v_gene: TRBV4-3; d_gene: TRBD1; CDR3aa: CASSHDRGGGRTEAFF; CDR3nt: TGCGCCAGCAGCCACGACAGGGGGGGGGGAAGGACTGAAGCTTTCTTT
j_gene: TRBJ2-4; abundance: many; v_gene: TRBV20-1; d_gene: -; CDR3aa: CSALGGRAKNIQYF; CDR3nt: TGCAGTGCGTTAGGAGGTCGCGCCAAAAACATTCAGTACTTC
j_gene: TRBJ2-3; abundance: many; v_gene: TRBV7-2; d_gene: -; CDR3aa: CASSLATTDTQYF; CDR3nt: TGTGCCAGCAGCCTGGCGACAACAGATACGCAGTATTTT
j_gene: TRBJ1-5; abundance: many; v_gene: TRBV10-3; d_gene: -; CDR3aa: CAIGRQDSNQPQHF; CDR3nt: TGTGCCATCGGCCGACAGGATAGCAATCAGCCCCAGCATTTT
j_gene: TRBJ1-2; abundance: many; v_gene: TRBV27; d_gene: -; CDR3aa: CASSRGTGTQDYGYTF; CDR3nt: TGTGCCAGCAGCCGAGGCACCGGGACCCAGGACTATGGCTACACCTTC
j_gene: TRBJ2-1; abundance: many; v_gene: TRBV9; d_gene: TRBD2; CDR3aa: CASSVEALAANYNEQFF; CDR3nt: TGTGCCAGCAGCGTAGAGGCTCTAGCGGCTAACTACAATGAGCAGTTCTTC
j_gene: TRBJ1-5; abundance: medium-sized; v_gene: TRBV12-3/TRBV12-4; d_gene: TRBD1; CDR3aa: CASNRQGLSNQPQHF; CDR3nt: TGTGCCAGCAACAGACAGGGTCTTAGCAATCAGCCCCAGCATTTT
j_gene: TRBJ2-5; abundance: -; v_gene: TRBV6-5; d_gene: -; CDR3aa: CASRRGQETQYF; CDR3nt: TGTGCCAGCAGGCGGGGCCAAGAGACCCAGTACTTC
j_gene: TRBJ1-4; abundance: -; v_gene: TRBV7-9; d_gene: -; CDR3aa: CASSLRDDEKLFF; CDR3nt: TGTGCCAGCAGCTTAAGGGACGATGAAAAACTGTTTTTT
j_gene: TRBJ2-5; abundance: few; v_gene: TRBV20-1; d_gene: TRBD1; CDR3aa: CSAKHLGQDQETQYF; CDR3nt: TGCAGTGCTAAGCATCTGGGACAGGACCAAGAGACCCAGTACTTC
j_gene: TRBJ1-1; abundance: many; v_gene: TRBV9; d_gene: TRBD1; CDR3aa: CASSVDRTGVSNTEAFF; CDR3nt: TGTGCCAGCAGCGTAGACAGGACAGGGGTTTCGAACACTGAAGCTTTCTTT
j_gene: TRBJ2-1; abundance: -; v_gene: TRBV24-1; d_gene: -; CDR3aa: CATSGPPYNEQFF; CDR3nt: TGTGCCACCAGTGGGCCTCCTTACAATGAGCAGTTCTTC
j_gene: TRBJ2-3; abundance: few; v_gene: TRBV7-2; d_gene: TRBD2; CDR3aa: CASSPGLGGADTQYF; CDR3nt: TGTGCCAGCAGCCCGGGACTAGGGGGTGCAGATACGCAGTATTTT
j_gene: TRBJ1-1; abundance: many; v_gene: TRBV6-2/TRBV6-3; d_gene: -; CDR3aa: CASSYSSVWNTEAFF; CDR3nt: TGTGCCAGCAGTTACTCGTCAGTTTGGAACACTGAAGCTTTCTTT
j_gene: TRBJ1-1; abundance: medium-sized; v_gene: TRBV7-9; d_gene: -; CDR3aa: CASSYTPEAFF; CDR3nt: TGTGCCAGCAGCTATACACCAGAAGCTTTCTTT
j_gene: TRBJ2-7; abundance: -; v_gene: TRBV28; d_gene: -; CDR3aa: CASTGETYEQYF; CDR3nt: TGTGCCAGCACGGGGGAGACCTACGAGCAGTACTTC
j_gene: TRBJ2-6; abundance: once; v_gene: TRBV6-5; d_gene: -; CDR3aa: CASSTYGADRSGANVLTF; CDR3nt: TGTGCCAGCAGTACATACGGGGCTGACCGCTCTGGGGCCAACGTCCTGACTTTC
j_gene: TRBJ2-3; abundance: many; v_gene: TRBV7-2; d_gene: -; CDR3aa: CASSPRPPALRRDTDTQYF; CDR3nt: TGTGCCAGCAGCCCACGTCCCCCGGCGTTACGGCGGGACACAGATACGCAGTATTTT
j_gene: TRBJ2-2; abundance: many; v_gene: TRBV29-1; d_gene: -; CDR3aa: CSVNPTGTGELFF; CDR3nt: TGCAGCGTTAACCCGACAGGAACCGGGGAGCTGTTTTTT
j_gene: TRBJ2-5; abundance: many; v_gene: TRBV7-7; d_gene: -; CDR3aa: CASSLGMGTLGETQYF; CDR3nt: TGTGCCAGCAGCTTAGGTATGGGAACCCTCGGAGAGACCCAGTACTTC
j_gene: TRBJ2-3; abundance: many; v_gene: TRBV12-3/TRBV12-4; d_gene: -; CDR3aa: CASSLFLEPRLSTDTQYF; CDR3nt: TGTGCCAGCAGTTTATTTTTGGAGCCTAGGCTTAGCACAGATACGCAGTATTTT
j_gene: TRBJ1-5; abundance: many; v_gene: TRBV20-1; d_gene: TRBD1; CDR3aa: CSARTGIDQPQHF; CDR3nt: TGCAGTGCTAGGACAGGGATTGATCAGCCCCAGCATTTT
j_gene: TRBJ2-7; abundance: many; v_gene: TRBV4-1; d_gene: -; CDR3aa: CASSPQGTYEQYF; CDR3nt: TGCGCCAGCAGCCCACAAGGGACCTACGAGCAGTACTTC
j_gene: TRBJ2-5; abundance: many; v_gene: TRBV6-6; d_gene: -; CDR3aa: CASSYSLPTQYF; CDR3nt: TGTGCCAGCAGTTACTCTCTACCGACCCAGTACTTC
j_gene: TRBJ2-2; abundance: medium-sized; v_gene: TRBV6-2/TRBV6-3; d_gene: -; CDR3aa: CASSRLPNGAGELFF; CDR3nt: TGTGCCAGCAGTCGACTCCCGAACGGCGCCGGGGAGCTGTTTTTT
j_gene: TRBJ2-5; abundance: -; v_gene: TRBV27; d_gene: TRBD2; CDR3aa: CATRPLAGAYQETQYF; CDR3nt: TGTGCCACCCGACCCCTAGCGGGGGCGTACCAAGAGACCCAGTACTTC
j_gene: TRBJ1-1; abundance: many; v_gene: TRBV29-1; d_gene: -; CDR3aa: CSVAPNTEAFF; CDR3nt: TGCAGCGTTGCACCGAACACTGAAGCTTTCTTT
j_gene: TRBJ2-3; abundance: many; v_gene: TRBV5-6; d_gene: TRBD1; CDR3aa: CASSLSTGGSYVINTDTQYF; CDR3nt: TGTGCCAGCAGCTTGTCAACAGGGGGCTCTTACGTTATAAACACAGATACGCAGTATTTT
j_gene: TRBJ2-5; abundance: many; v_gene: TRBV7-9; d_gene: TRBD1; CDR3aa: CASSRLSDRVQETQYF; CDR3nt: TGTGCCAGCAGCCGTCTTTCGGACAGGGTCCAAGAGACCCAGTACTTC
j_gene: TRBJ1-6; abundance: few; v_gene: TRBV27; d_gene: -; CDR3aa: CASSLSRNSPLHF; CDR3nt: TGTGCCAGCAGTTTATCTAGAAATTCACCCCTCCACTTT
j_gene: TRBJ2-1; abundance: few; v_gene: TRBV18; d_gene: TRBD1; CDR3aa: CASSPGQGGNEQFF; CDR3nt: TGTGCCAGCTCACCTGGACAGGGTGGGAATGAGCAGTTCTTC
j_gene: TRBJ1-2; abundance: -; v_gene: TRBV12-3/TRBV12-4; d_gene: -; CDR3aa: CASSSTDSSLEGYTF; CDR3nt: TGTGCCAGCAGTTCGACGGACAGCTCCCTAGAGGGCTACACCTTC
j_gene: TRBJ2-2; abundance: many; v_gene: TRBV6-5; d_gene: -; CDR3aa: CASRGDGRTGELFF; CDR3nt: TGTGCCAGCAGGGGGGACGGCCGTACCGGGGAGCTGTTTTTT
j_gene: TRBJ2-7; abundance: -; v_gene: TRBV19; d_gene: -; CDR3aa: CASSIGPGVKYEQYF; CDR3nt: TGTGCCAGTAGTATCGGGCCAGGGGTGAAATACGAGCAGTACTTC
j_gene: TRBJ1-2; abundance: few; v_gene: TRBV5-6; d_gene: TRBD1; CDR3aa: CASNEEQGTYGYTF; CDR3nt: TGTGCCAGCAACGAAGAACAGGGGACCTATGGCTACACCTTC